The text below deals with one T cell receptor (beta chain). In germline, CDR1 is SGHRS, CDR2 YFSETQ. This CDR3 has 15 amino acids. The V end was cut by 5 bases, the J end by 2 bases, with 14 bases between. The sample belongs to a study of blood T cell repertoires in COVID-19. Study as a whole: PBMCs, B-cell-depleted T cells, or T cells provided the cDNA or gDNA that made up the material.

The table came from immunoSEQ multiplex PCR; TCRdb's copy has only in-frame clones and leaves some out. Among about 240,000 clones listed, about 81% were seen once. The sequence was collected from a woman aged 55-69 years with active or convalescent COVID-19. What was sequenced was peripheral blood. The V call is TRBV5-1, the J call TRBJ1-3; D is possibly TRBD1 (5 bases). The CDR3 region is CASRNPGGTGNTIYF. As DNA, the CDR3 is TGCGCCAGCAGGAATCCCGGGGGAACTGGAAACACCATATATTTT.